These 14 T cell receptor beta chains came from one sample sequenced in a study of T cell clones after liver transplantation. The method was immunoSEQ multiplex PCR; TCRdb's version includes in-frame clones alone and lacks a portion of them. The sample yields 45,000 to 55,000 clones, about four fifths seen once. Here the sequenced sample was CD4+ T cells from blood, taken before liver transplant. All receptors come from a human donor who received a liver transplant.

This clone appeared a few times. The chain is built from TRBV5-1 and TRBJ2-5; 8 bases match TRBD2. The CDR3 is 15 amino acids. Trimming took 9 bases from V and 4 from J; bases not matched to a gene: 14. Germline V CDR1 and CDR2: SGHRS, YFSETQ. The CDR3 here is CATSSGSGGGETQYF. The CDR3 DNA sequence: TGCGCCACCTCAAGCGGGAGCGGTGGCGGAGAGACCCAGTACTTC.

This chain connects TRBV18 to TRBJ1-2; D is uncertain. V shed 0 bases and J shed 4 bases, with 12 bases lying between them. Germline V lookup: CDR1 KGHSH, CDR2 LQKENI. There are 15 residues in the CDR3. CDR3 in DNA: TGTGCCAGCTCACCACCGGGAGACCGGTTCTATGGCTACACCTTC. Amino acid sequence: CASSPPGDRFYGYTF.

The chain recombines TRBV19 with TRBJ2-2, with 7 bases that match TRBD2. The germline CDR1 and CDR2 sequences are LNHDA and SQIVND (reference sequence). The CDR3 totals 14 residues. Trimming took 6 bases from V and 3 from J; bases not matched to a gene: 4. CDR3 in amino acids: CASRGTTHTGELFF. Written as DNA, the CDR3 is TGTGCCAGTAGGGGGACTACCCACACCGGGGAGCTGTTTTTT.

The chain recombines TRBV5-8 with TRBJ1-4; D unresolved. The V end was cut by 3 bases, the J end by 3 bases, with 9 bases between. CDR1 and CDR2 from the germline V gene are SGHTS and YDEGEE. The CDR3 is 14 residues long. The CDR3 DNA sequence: TGTGCCAGCAGCTCGGAGGGTGCTAATGAAAAACTGTTTTTT. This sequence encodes CASSSEGANEKLFF.

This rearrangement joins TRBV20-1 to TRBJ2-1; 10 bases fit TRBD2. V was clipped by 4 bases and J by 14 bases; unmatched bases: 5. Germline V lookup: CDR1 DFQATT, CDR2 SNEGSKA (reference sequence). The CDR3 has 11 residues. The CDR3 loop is CSAKGLAGEFF. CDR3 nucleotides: TGCAGTGCTAAGGGGCTAGCGGGGGAGTTCTTC.

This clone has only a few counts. CDR3 loop: CASSQGRDSGANVLTF. The CDR3 DNA is TGCGCCAGCAGCCAAGGGCGGGATAGTGGGGCCAACGTCCTGACTTTC. The V and J genes are TRBV4-3 and TRBJ2-6, with D possibly being TRBD2 (6 bases). Germline CDR1 reads LGHNA; CDR2 reads YSLEER. V gave up 1 base and J gave up 3 bases, with 10 bases separating them. The CDR3 is 16 residues long.

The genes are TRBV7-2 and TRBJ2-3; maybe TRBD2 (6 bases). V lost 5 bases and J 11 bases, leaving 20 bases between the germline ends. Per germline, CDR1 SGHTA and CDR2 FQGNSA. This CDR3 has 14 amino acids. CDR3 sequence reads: CASSPARDLEGQYF. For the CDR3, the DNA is TGTGCCAGCAGCCCGGCGCGGGACCTGGAGGGGCAGTATTTT.

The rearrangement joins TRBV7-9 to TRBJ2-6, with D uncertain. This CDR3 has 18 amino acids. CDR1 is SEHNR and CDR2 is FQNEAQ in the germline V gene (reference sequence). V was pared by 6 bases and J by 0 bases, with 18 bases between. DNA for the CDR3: TGTGCCAGCAGTGGGGAATCGGGCACCTCCTCTGGGGCCAACGTCCTGACTTTC. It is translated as CASSGESGTSSGANVLTF.

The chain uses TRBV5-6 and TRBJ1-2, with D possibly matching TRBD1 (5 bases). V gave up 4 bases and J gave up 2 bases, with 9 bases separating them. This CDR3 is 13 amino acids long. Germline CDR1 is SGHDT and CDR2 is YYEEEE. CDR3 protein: CASSLGRNYGYTF. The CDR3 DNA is TGTGCCAGCAGCCTGGGACGGAACTATGGCTACACCTTC.

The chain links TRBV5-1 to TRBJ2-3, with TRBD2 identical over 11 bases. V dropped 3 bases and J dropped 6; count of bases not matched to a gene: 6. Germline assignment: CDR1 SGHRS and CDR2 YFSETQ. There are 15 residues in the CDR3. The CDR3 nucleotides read TGCGCCAGCAGCTATAGCGGGAGGGATCAGGATACGCAGTATTTT. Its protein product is CASSYSGRDQDTQYF.

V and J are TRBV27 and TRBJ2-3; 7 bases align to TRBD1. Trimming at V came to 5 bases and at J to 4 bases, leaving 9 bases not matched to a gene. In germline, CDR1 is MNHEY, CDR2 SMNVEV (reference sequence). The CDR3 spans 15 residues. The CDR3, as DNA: TGTGCCAGCAGTCTCGGGACAGCCCTAGCAGATACGCAGTATTTT. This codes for CASSLGTALADTQYF.

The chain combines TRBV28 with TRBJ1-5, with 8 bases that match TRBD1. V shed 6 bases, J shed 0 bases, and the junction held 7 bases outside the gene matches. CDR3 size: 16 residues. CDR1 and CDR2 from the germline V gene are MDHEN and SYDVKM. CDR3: CASSKDRGDSNQPQHF. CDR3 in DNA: TGTGCCAGCAGCAAAGACAGGGGAGATAGCAATCAGCCCCAGCATTTT.

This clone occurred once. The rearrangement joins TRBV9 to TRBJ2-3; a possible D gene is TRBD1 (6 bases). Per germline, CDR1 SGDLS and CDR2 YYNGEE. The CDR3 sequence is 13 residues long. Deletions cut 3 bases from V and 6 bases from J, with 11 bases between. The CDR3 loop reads CASSAQGPDTQYF. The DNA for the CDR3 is TGTGCCAGCAGCGCGCAGGGGCCCGATACGCAGTATTTT.

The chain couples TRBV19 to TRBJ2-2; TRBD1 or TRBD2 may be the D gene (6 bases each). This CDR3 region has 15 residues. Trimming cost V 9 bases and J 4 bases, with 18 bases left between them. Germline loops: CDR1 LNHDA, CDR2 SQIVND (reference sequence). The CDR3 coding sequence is TGTGCCAGCATCAATGGCCGGGGGCGCACCGGGGAGCTGTTTTTT. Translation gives CASINGRGRTGELFF.